The 13 T cell receptor beta chains below all came from one sample that was sequenced in a study of cytomegalovirus exposure and HLA in healthy donors. This table comes from immunoSEQ multiplex PCR, and its TCRdb copy is limited to in-frame clones, with some not included. Of roughly 57,000 clones in the sample, 90% to 95% were seen once. The material sequenced was PBMCs. The receptor source for this set is a woman between 18 and 29 years old in good health and CMV-seropositive.

The chain is built from TRBV19 and TRBJ2-1; D remains ambiguous. The CDR3 is 14 residues long. Germline V CDR1 and CDR2: LNHDA, SQIVND (reference sequence). V lost 4 bases and J lost 8, with 15 bases in between. CDR3 residues: CASSTKFESDEQFF. CDR3 nucleotide sequence: TGTGCCAGTAGTACGAAATTTGAGTCCGATGAGCAGTTCTTC.

The CDR3 bases are TGTGCCAGCAGCTTGGATTGGCGGGGAGAGGGCACAGATACGCAGTATTTT. Translating gives CASSLDWRGEGTDTQYF. The chain combines TRBV7-9 with TRBJ2-3; D may be TRBD2 (6 bases). CDR3 length: 17 residues. V was pared by 3 bases and J by 1 base, with 17 bases between. Germline assignment: CDR1 SEHNR and CDR2 FQNEAQ (reference sequence).

This clone is labeled large. This chain joins TRBV9 and TRBJ1-2, with D possibly matching TRBD1 (5 bases). The CDR3 spans 16 residues. Trimming took 3 bases from V and 8 from J, leaving 23 bases between them. CDR1 SGDLS and CDR2 YYNGEE come from the germline V gene. The CDR3 DNA reads as TGTGCCAGCAGCGCTTCCCCACAGGAGTCCTCTAAAGGCTACACCTTC. Residues: CASSASPQESSKGYTF.

The chain employs TRBV25-1 and TRBJ2-7; a weak D match, TRBD1 (6 bases). The CDR3 loop spans 13 amino acids. Per the germline V gene, CDR1 is MGHDK and CDR2 is SYGVNS. Trimming left V 8 bases short and J 5 bases short, with 16 bases between. In nucleotides, the CDR3 is TGTGCCAGCCGTACAGGGAGCCTCGACGAGCAGTACTTC. It specifies CASRTGSLDEQYF.

This chain links TRBV9 with TRBJ2-5; 9 nucleotides align to TRBD2. V gave up 0 bases and J gave up 5 bases; unmatched junction bases: 8. The CDR3 is 16 residues long. Germline V lookup: CDR1 SGDLS, CDR2 YYNGEE. The CDR3 sequence is CASSVAAGGPRETQYF. The CDR3 region has the DNA TGTGCCAGCAGCGTAGCGGCGGGGGGGCCCCGGGAGACCCAGTACTTC.

The chain employs TRBV6-1 and TRBJ2-7; TRBD2 aligns across 10 bases. The J segment lost 7 bases and the V segment lost 3 bases, leaving 18 bases of the junction unmatched. CDR1 MNHNS and CDR2 SASEGT come from the germline V gene. There are 18 residues in the CDR3. CDR3 amino acids: CASSEPGTSALSLREQYF. In DNA, the CDR3 is TGTGCCAGCAGTGAGCCCGGGACTAGCGCCCTGAGCTTGAGGGAGCAGTACTTC.

This clone has only one observation. The rearrangement links TRBV6-6 to TRBJ2-1; 7 bases line up with TRBD1. This CDR3 comprises 13 residues. The germline V gene has CDR1 MNHNY and CDR2 SVGAGI (reference sequence). V lost 6 bases and J lost 8; bases outside the gene matches: 7. For the CDR3, the DNA is TGTGCCAGCAGGTCACAGGGGCTCGATGAGCAGTTCTTC. This codes for CASRSQGLDEQFF.

The chain employs TRBV27 and TRBJ1-3; D is ambiguous. There are 15 residues in the CDR3. Trimming left V 0 bases short and J 4 bases short, with 10 bases between. CDR1 is MNHEY, CDR2 SMNVEV, per germline (reference sequence). The DNA of the CDR3 is TGTGCCAGCAGTTTATCGTTGGAGACCGGAAACACCATATATTTT. It is translated as CASSLSLETGNTIYF.

This clone was seen more than once but under ten times. The chain couples TRBV27 to TRBJ2-7, with D perhaps TRBD1 (5 bases). The V and J ends lost 6 bases and 0 bases respectively, with 9 bases between them. The CDR3 sequence is 13 residues long. Germline V gene lookup returns CDR1 MNHEY and CDR2 SMNVEV (reference sequence). The CDR3 reads CASRRQSSYEQYF. The CDR3 coding sequence is TGTGCCAGCAGGCGACAGAGCTCCTACGAGCAGTACTTC.

The V gene is TRBV7-9, the J gene TRBJ2-3; D is possibly TRBD2 (5 bases). V lost 8 bases and J 0 bases, leaving 9 bases between the germline ends. Per the germline V gene, CDR1 is SEHNR and CDR2 is FQNEAQ (reference sequence). The CDR3 has 13 residues. DNA for the CDR3: TGTGCCAGCGGACTGTCGAGCACAGATACGCAGTATTTT. It is translated as CASGLSSTDTQYF.

J is TRBJ1-5 and V is TRBV2; tentatively, D is TRBD1 (5 bases). The ends were cut back, 2 bases at V and 7 bases at J, with 9 bases in the middle. The CDR3 sequence is 13 residues long. The germline CDR1 and CDR2 sequences are SNHLY and FYNNEI. The DNA of the CDR3 is TGTGCCAGCAGTGAACAGGGCAGCCAGCCCCAGCATTTT. Translating gives CASSEQGSQPQHF.

The rearrangement uses TRBV5-1 and TRBJ1-6, with TRBD1 matching over 11 bases. Germline values: CDR1 SGHRS, CDR2 YFSETQ. The CDR3 has 16 amino acids. Trimming removed 3 bases from V and 5 bases from J; junction bases left unmatched: 4. The DNA for the CDR3 is TGCGCCAGCAGCTGGACAGGGGGCGCAAATAATTCACCCCTCCACTTT. Its protein is CASSWTGGANNSPLHF.

This chain uses TRBV6-1 with TRBJ2-5, with D unresolved. This CDR3 is built from 13 residues. Trimming took 2 bases from V and 2 from J, leaving 6 bases between them. CDR1 is MNHNS, CDR2 SASEGT, per germline. The CDR3 DNA follows: TGTGCCAGCAGTGAAACCCTACAAGAGACCCAGTACTTC. As protein: CASSETLQETQYF.